This TCR beta chain appears in the sequencing data of a study of blood T cell repertoires in COVID-19. This clone was recorded a few times. The CDR3 sequence is 18 residues long. Trimming at V came to 4 bases and at J to 0 bases, leaving 7 bases not matched to a gene. CDR1 SNHLY and CDR2 FYNNEI come from the germline V gene. The repertoire was sequenced with immunoSEQ multiplex PCR; TCRdb's copy has only in-frame clones and lacks some. This repertoire shows 240,000 or so clones, about four fifths found once; its top ten account for about 2%. This sequence joins TRBV2 and TRBJ1-5; TRBD1 agrees at 12 bases. Sequenced input: peripheral blood. This clonotype was obtained from a man aged 25 to 40 who had recovered from COVID-19. This CDR3 reads CASSGGTGGLYSNQPQHF. CDR3 DNA: TGTGCCAGCAGTGGCGGGACAGGGGGCCTGTATAGCAATCAGCCCCAGCATTTT. Full variable domain (rest looked up from reference TRBV2 and TRBJ1-5): EPEVTQTPSHQVTQMGQEVILRCVPISNHLYFYWYRQILGQKVEFLVSFYNNEISEKSEIFDDQFSVERPDGSNFTLKIRSTKLEDSAMYFCASSGGTGGLYSNQPQHFGDGTRLSIL.